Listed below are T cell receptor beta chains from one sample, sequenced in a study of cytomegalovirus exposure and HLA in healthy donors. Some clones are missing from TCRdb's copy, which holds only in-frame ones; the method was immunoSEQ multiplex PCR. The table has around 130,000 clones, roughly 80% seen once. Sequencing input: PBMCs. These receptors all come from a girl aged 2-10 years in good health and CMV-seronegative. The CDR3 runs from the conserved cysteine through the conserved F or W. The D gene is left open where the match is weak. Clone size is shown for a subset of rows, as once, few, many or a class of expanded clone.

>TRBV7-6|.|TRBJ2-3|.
TGTGCCAGCAGCTTAGATGCGGGCCCCGGCACCGATACGCAGTATTTT
CASSLDAGPGTDTQYF
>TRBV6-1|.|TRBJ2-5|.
TGTGCCAGCGATTTATCGGGACTCATAGGGGAGCAGTACTTC
CASDLSGLIGEQYF
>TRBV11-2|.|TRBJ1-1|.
TGTGCCAGCAGCTTCAAACGGGACACTGAAGCTTTCTTT
CASSFKRDTEAFF
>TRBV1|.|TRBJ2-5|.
TGCACCAGCAGCCAAGATCAGTCCAAAACTCGGGAGCGGGAGGTCCTACGTGACTTC
CTSSQDQSKTREREVLRDF
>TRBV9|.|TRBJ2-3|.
TGTGCCAGCAGCGTAGCGTCGGGAGTCACAGATACGCAGTATTTT
CASSVASGVTDTQYF
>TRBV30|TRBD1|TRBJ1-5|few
TGTGCCTGGAGTGCTGGACAGGGAAGCAATCAGCCCCAGCATTTT
CAWSAGQGSNQPQHF
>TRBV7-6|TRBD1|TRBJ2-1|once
TGTGCCAGCAGCACCCACCCACCGGGACAGGGGGCTGTTGATGAGCAGTTCTTC
CASSTHPPGQGAVDEQFF
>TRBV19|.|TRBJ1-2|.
TGTGCCAGCGGGGGGTATGGCTACACCTTC
CASGGYGYTF
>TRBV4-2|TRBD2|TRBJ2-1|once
TGTGCCAGCAGCCAAGTTACTAGCGGGGGGGGTGAGCAGTTCTTC
CASSQVTSGGGEQFF
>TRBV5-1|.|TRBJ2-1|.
TGCGCCAGCAGCTTGGGACTTCACAATGAGCAGTTCTTC
CASSLGLHNEQFF
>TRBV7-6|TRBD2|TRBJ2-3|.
TGTGCCAGCAGCTTAGGTGGGACTAGCGGGACTTACACAGATACGCAGTATTTT
CASSLGGTSGTYTDTQYF
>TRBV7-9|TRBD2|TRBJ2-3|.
TGTGCCAGCACCGTCGGACTAGCGGGACCCACAGATACGCAGTATTTT
CASTVGLAGPTDTQYF
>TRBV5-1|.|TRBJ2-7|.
TGCGCCAGCAGCACATGGGACTTTCCCTACGAGCAGTACTTC
CASSTWDFPYEQYF
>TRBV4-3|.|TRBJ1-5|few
TGCGCCAGCAGCCAAACCCCAGGTCCGGATCAGCCCCAGCATTTT
CASSQTPGPDQPQHF
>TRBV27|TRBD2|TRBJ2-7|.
TGTGCCAGCTGGACTAGCGGGGGTATTCTCGAGCAGTACTTC
CASWTSGGILEQYF
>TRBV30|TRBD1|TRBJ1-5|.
TGTGCCTGGTCAGGGGGAGGCAATCAGCCCCAGCATTTT
CAWSGGGNQPQHF
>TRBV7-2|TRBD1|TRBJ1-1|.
TGTGCCAGCAGCCCGACAGGGGGCAGGGTTAGGACTGAAGCTTTCTTT
CASSPTGGRVRTEAFF
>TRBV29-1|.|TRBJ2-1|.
TGCAGCGTTGACGCGGGAAGTCTCTACAATGAGCAGTTCTTC
CSVDAGSLYNEQFF
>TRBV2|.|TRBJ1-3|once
TGTGCCAGCTCCACGAGGGGGATCTCTGGAAACACCATATATTTT
CASSTRGISGNTIYF
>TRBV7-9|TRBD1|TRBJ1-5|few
TGTGCCAGCAGCTTACAGGGGGGAAATCAGCCCCAGCATTTT
CASSLQGGNQPQHF
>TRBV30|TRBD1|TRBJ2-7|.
TGTGCCTGGACGGGACAGACGTACGAGCAGTACTTC
CAWTGQTYEQYF
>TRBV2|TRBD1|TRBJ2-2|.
TGTGCCAGCAGTCCGAGGACGACCGGGACAGGGCTTACCGGGGAGCTGTTTTTT
CASSPRTTGTGLTGELFF
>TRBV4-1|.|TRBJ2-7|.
TGCGCCAGCAGCCAACCCCTAAGAGGGGGGGGAGCCTACGAGCAGTACTTC
CASSQPLRGGGAYEQYF
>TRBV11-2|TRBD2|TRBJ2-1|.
TGTGCCAGCAGCCCCTTGGAGACTAGCGGTTACAATGAGCAGTTCTTC
CASSPLETSGYNEQFF
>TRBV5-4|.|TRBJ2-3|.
TGTGCCAGCAGCTCGCGCGGAGTAGCGGCAGATACGCAGTATTTT
CASSSRGVAADTQYF
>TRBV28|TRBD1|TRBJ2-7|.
TGTGCCAGCCGGGACAGCTACGAGCAGTACTTC
CASRDSYEQYF
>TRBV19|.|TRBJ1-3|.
TGTGCCAGTAGCGTAGGACTGGTGAGCTCTGGAAACACCATATATTTT
CASSVGLVSSGNTIYF
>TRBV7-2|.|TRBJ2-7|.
TGTGCCAGCAGCCTAATCAGGGTGGGCGAGCAGTACTTC
CASSLIRVGEQYF
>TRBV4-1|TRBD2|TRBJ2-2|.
TGCGCCAGCAGCGCTGTTGGGAGGGGACTAGCGGGAGGGCCTGGCACCGGGGAGCTGTTTTTT
CASSAVGRGLAGGPGTGELFF
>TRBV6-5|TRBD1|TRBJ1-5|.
TGTGCCAGCAGCAAGGGACAGGGGATCGGTCAGCCCCAGCATTTT
CASSKGQGIGQPQHF
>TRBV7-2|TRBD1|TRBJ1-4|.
TGTGCCAGCAGCCTTGGACAGGGGGGGGCAACTAATGAAAAACTGTTTTTT
CASSLGQGGATNEKLFF
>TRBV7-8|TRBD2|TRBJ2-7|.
TGTGCCAGCAGCCCCAATGGGGGACTAGATCATCGTGGGCAGTACTTC
CASSPNGGLDHRGQYF
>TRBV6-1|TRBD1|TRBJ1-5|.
TGTGCCAGCCGGACAGGAGGTGATCAGCCCCAGCATTTT
CASRTGGDQPQHF
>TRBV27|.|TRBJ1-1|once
TGTGCCAGCAGTTCCTCCTCGGACAGCCCTGAAGCTTTCTTT
CASSSSSDSPEAFF
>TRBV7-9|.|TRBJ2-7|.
TGTGCCAGCAGCTCTCCTGCCGGCGGAACCTACGAGCAGTACTTC
CASSSPAGGTYEQYF
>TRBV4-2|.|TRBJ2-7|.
TGTGCCAGCAGCTTCGCCCGGACAGACGCCTACGAGCAGTACTTC
CASSFARTDAYEQYF
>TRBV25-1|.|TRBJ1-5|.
TGTGCCAGCAGTGATCTAGGGGTTGGTAAGCCCCAGCATTTT
CASSDLGVGKPQHF
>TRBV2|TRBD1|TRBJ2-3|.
TGTGCCAGCAGAGCAGACAGGGGGATAGATACGCAGTATTTT
CASRADRGIDTQYF
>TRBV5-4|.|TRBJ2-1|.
TGTGCCAGCAAGAGTAGAGGGGGGGCTGGCGAGCAGTTCTTC
CASKSRGGAGEQFF
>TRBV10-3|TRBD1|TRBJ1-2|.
TGTGCCATCAGTGAGACGCCGGGACAGGGGGATGGCTACACCTTC
CAISETPGQGDGYTF
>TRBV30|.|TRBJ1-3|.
TGTGCCTGGAGTGTTTTTGGCAGGGTGGGAAACACCATATATTTT
CAWSVFGRVGNTIYF
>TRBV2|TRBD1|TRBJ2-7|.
TGTGCCAGCAGTGCCTACAGGGGGTTGGACGAGCAGTACTTC
CASSAYRGLDEQYF
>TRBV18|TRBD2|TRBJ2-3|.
TGTGCCAGCTCACCAAGGACTAGCGGCACAGATACGCAGTATTTT
CASSPRTSGTDTQYF
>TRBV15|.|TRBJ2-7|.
TGTGCCACCAGCAACGGCCCCCAGGGTAGCTCATACGAGCAGTACTTC
CATSNGPQGSSYEQYF
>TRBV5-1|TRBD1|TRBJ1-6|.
TGCGCCAGCAGCTCCGGGACAGGGCCGAATTCACCCCTCCACTTT
CASSSGTGPNSPLHF
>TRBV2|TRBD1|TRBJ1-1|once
TGTGCCAGCAGCGGACAGGGGGGAACTGAAGCTTTCTTT
CASSGQGGTEAFF
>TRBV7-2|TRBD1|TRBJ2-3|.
TGTGCCAGCAGCTCGACAGGGGGCTCGGGAGATACGCAGTATTTT
CASSSTGGSGDTQYF
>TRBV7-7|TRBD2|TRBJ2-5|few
TGTGCTAGCAGCTTAGCGACTAGCGGGGCGGAGACCCAGTACTTC
CASSLATSGAETQYF
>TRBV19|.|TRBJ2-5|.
TGTGCCAGTAGTATAGGCGGCGGGGCAAAGACCCAGTACTTC
CASSIGGGAKTQYF